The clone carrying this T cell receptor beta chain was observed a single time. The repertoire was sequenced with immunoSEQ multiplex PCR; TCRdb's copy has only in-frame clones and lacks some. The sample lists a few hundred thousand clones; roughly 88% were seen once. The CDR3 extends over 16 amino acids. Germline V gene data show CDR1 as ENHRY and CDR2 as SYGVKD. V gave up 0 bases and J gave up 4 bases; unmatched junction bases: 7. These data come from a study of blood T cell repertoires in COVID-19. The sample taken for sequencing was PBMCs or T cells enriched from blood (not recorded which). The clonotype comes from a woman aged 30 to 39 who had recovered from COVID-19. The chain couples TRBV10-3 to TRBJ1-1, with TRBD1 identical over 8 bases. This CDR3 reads CAISESPTGVGTEAFF. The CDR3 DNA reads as TGTGCCATCAGTGAGTCTCCGACAGGGGTTGGCACTGAAGCTTTCTTT.